This TCR beta chain derives from a study of CD8+ T cells in alopecia areata. Study overall: Those treated were given oral tofacitinib at 5 to 10 mg twice daily.

The CDR3 covers 12 residues. Trimming left V 4 bases short and J 6 bases short, with 13 bases between. In germline, CDR1 is GTSNPN, CDR2 SVGIG (reference sequence). Treatment specified: oral pan-JAK inhibitor, 5-10 mg twice daily. In this sample, this clone turned up a few times. What it binds is not known. General study findings and limits: Many expanded lesional clones persisted in scalp and blood during tofacitinib. Shared TCR sequences were less clear between patients than in mice, possibly partly from HLA diversity.

Extracted RNA was reverse transcribed into cDNA, the sequencing template. Profiled with immunoSEQ multiplex PCR; TCRdb holds only in-frame clones, not every one. The sample shows 150,000 to 200,000 clones, roughly 70% of them seen only once. This TCR derives from a human donor with alopecia areata. Specimen: CD4+ T cells sorted from blood, collected between weeks 47 and 50, from a patient treated with tofacitinib. The gene calls are TRBV30 and TRBJ2-7, with D uncertain. Here the CDR3 reads CAWTKAGVEQYF. CDR3 sequence (DNA): TGTGCCTGGACTAAAGCTGGGGTCGAGCAGTACTTC.